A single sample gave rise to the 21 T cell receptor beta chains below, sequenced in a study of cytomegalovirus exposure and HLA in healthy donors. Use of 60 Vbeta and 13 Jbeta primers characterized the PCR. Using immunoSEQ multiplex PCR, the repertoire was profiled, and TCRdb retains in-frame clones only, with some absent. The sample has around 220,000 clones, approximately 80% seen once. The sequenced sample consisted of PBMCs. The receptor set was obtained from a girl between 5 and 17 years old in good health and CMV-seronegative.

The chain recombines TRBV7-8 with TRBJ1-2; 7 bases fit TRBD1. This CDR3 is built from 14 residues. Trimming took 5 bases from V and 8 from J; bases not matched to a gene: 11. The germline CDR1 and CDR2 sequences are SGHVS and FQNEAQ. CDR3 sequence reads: CASSETPTGIGYTF. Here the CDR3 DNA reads TGTGCCAGCAGCGAGACTCCGACAGGGATCGGCTACACCTTC.

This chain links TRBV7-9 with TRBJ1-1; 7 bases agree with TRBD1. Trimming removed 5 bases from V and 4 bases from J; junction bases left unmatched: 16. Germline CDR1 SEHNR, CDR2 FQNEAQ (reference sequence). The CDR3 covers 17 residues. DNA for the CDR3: TGTGCCAGCAGCCCCCCCCCGGTAGACAGGGCGGGCACTGAAGCTTTCTTT. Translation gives CASSPPPVDRAGTEAFF.

The CDR3: CASSGPPPTGPTGELFF. The CDR3 DNA reads as TGTGCCAGCAGCGGCCCTCCTCCGACAGGGCCCACCGGGGAGCTGTTTTTT. The chain has TRBV5-4 and TRBJ2-2; 7 positions match TRBD1. V lost 4 bases to trimming and J lost 4 bases; unmatched junction nucleotides: 13. The CDR3 sequence is 17 residues long. Germline assignment: CDR1 SGHNT and CDR2 YYREEE (reference sequence).

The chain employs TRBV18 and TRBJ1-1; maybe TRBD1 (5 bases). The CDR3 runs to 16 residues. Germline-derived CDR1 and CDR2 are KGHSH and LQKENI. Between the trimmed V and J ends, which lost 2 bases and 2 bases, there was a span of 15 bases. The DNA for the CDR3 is TGTGCCAGCTCACCATTAGGGGACTCAATCAACACTGAAGCTTTCTTT. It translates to CASSPLGDSINTEAFF. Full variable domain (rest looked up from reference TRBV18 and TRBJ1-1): NAGVMQNPRHLVRRRGQEARLRCSPMKGHSHVYWYRQLPEEGLKFMVYLQKENIIDESGMPKERFSAEFPKEGPSILRIQQVVRGDSAAYFCASSPLGDSINTEAFFGQGTRLTVV.

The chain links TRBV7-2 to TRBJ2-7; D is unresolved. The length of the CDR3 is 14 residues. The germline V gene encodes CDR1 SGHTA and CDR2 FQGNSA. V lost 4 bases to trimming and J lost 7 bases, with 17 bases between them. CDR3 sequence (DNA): TGTGCCAGCAGCTCCTTTGGCCGCCTCTCGGAGCAGTACTTC. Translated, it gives CASSSFGRLSEQYF.

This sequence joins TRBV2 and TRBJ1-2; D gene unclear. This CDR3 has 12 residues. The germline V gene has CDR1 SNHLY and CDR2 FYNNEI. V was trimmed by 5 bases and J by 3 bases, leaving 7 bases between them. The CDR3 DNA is TGTGCCAGCAGTATTAGCGACTATGGCTACACCTTC. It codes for CASSISDYGYTF.

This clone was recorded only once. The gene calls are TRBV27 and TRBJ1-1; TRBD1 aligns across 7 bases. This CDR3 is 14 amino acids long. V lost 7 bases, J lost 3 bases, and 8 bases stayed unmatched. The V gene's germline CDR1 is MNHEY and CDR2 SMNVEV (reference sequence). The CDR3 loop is CASTPTGAHTEAFF. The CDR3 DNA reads TGTGCCAGCACCCCCACAGGGGCACACACTGAAGCTTTCTTT.

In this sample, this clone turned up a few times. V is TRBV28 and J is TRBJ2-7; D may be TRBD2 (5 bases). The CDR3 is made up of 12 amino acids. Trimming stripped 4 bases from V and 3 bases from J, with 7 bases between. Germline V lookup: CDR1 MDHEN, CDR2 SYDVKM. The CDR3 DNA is TGTGCCAGCAGTTGGACTGACTACGAGCAGTACTTC. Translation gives CASSWTDYEQYF.

This chain's CDR3 is CASSPGTENEQYF. CDR3 sequence (DNA): TGTGCCAGCAGCCCCGGGACAGAAAACGAGCAGTACTTC. This chain connects TRBV5-6 to TRBJ2-7; 7 bases align to TRBD1. V lost 4 bases to trimming and J lost 5 bases; unmatched junction nucleotides: 6. Germline V lookup: CDR1 SGHDT, CDR2 YYEEEE. This CDR3 spans 13 amino acids.

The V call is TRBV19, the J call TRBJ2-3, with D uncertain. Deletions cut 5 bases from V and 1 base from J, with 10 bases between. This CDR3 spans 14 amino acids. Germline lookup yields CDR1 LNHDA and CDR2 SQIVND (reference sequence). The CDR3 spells CASSARRGTDTQYF. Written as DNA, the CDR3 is TGTGCCAGTAGTGCCCGACGGGGCACAGATACGCAGTATTTT.

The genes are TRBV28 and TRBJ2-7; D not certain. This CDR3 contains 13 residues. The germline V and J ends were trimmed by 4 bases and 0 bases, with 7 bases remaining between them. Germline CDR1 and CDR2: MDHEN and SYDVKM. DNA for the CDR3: TGTGCCAGCAGTTACAGCCTCTCCTACGAGCAGTACTTC. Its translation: CASSYSLSYEQYF.

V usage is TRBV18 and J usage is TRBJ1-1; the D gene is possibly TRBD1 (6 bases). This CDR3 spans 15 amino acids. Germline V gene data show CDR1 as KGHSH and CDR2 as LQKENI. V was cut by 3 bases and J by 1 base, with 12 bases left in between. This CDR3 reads CASSPGAGPNTEAFF. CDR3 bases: TGTGCCAGCTCACCGGGGGCAGGACCGAACACTGAAGCTTTCTTT.

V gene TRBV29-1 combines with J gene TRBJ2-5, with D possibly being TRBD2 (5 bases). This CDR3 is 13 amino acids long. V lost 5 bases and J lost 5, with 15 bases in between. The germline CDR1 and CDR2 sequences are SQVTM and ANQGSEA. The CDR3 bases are TGCAGCGTTCTCGTCCTCCCGGGGGAGACCCAGTACTTC. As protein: CSVLVLPGETQYF.

The CDR3 coding sequence is TGTGCCAGCAGTGAAGCGGGGCCCAATGAGCAGTTCTTC. This encodes CASSEAGPNEQFF. This chain uses TRBV6-4 with TRBJ2-1; TRBD2 agrees at 7 bases. The germline V gene encodes CDR1 MRHNA and CDR2 SNTAGT. V gave up 3 bases and J gave up 6 bases; unmatched junction bases: 2. The CDR3 is made up of 13 amino acids.

The CDR3 sequence is CASSQTTSPTNNEQFF. CDR3 nucleotide sequence: TGCGCCAGCAGCCAGACGACTAGCCCAACCAACAATGAGCAGTTCTTC. The chain employs TRBV4-1 and TRBJ2-1; 7 bases fit TRBD2. Germline assignment: CDR1 MGHRA and CDR2 YSYEKL. V dropped 3 bases and J dropped 5; count of bases not matched to a gene: 10. The CDR3 has 16 residues.

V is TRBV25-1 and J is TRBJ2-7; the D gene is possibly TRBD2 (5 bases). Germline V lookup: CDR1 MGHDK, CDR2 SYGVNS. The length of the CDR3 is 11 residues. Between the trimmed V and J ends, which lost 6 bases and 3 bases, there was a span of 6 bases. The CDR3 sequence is CASRGVYEQYF. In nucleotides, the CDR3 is TGTGCCAGCAGGGGAGTCTACGAGCAGTACTTC.

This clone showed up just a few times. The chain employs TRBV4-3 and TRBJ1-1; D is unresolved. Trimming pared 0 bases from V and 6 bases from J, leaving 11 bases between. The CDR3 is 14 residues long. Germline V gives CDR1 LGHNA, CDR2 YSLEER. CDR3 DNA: TGCGCCAGCAGCCAAGATAGTAGGAGGGCTGAAGCTTTCTTT. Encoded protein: CASSQDSRRAEAFF.

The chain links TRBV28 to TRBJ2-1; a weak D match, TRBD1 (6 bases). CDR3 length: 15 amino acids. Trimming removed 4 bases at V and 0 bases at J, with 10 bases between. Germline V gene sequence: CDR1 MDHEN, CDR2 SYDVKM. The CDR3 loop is CASSSTGISYNEQFF. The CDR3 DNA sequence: TGTGCCAGCAGTTCGACAGGAATCTCCTACAATGAGCAGTTCTTC.

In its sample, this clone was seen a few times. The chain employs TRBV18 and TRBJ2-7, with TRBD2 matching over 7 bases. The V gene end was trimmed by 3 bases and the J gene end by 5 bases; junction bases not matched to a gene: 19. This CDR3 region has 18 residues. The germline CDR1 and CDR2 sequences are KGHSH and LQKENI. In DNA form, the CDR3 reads TGTGCCAGCTCACCTCGTCAGACAGCACCAGCGGCGGGGGACGAGCAGTACTTC. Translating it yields CASSPRQTAPAAGDEQYF.

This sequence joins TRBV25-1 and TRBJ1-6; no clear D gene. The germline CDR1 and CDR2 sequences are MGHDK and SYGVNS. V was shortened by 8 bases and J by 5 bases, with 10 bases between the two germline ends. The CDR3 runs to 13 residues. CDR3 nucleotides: TGTGCCAGCTCCCTAGACGATAATTCACCCCTCCACTTT. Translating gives CASSLDDNSPLHF.

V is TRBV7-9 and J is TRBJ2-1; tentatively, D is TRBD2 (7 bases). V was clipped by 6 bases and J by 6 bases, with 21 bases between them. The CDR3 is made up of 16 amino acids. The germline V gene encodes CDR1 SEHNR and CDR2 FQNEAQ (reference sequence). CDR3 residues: CASRTLRGAGGNEQFF. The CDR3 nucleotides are TGTGCCAGCAGGACTCTCCGGGGGGCCGGGGGCAATGAGCAGTTCTTC.